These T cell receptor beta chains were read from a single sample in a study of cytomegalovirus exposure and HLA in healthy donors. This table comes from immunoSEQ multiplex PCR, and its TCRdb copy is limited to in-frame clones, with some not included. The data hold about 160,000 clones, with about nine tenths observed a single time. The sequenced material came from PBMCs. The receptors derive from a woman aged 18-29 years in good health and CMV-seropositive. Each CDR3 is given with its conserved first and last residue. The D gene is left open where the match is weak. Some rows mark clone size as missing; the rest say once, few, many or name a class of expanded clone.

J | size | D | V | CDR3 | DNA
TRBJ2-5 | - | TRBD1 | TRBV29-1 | CSVEVAWTGGTQYF | TGCAGCGTTGAAGTAGCCTGGACAGGGGGGACCCAGTACTTC
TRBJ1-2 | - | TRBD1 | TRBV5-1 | CASSPYLTGFESYGYTF | TGCGCCAGCAGCCCCTACTTGACAGGGTTTGAGTCCTATGGCTACACCTTC
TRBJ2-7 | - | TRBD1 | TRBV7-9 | CASSIRFRGQYEQYF | TGTGCCAGCAGCATCCGCTTCAGGGGGCAGTATGAGCAGTACTTC
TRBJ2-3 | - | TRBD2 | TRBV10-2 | CASSDSGSPDTQYF | TGCGCCAGCAGTGATAGCGGGAGCCCAGATACGCAGTATTTT
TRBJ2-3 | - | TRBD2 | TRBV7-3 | CASSFLSGGRTDTQYF | TGTGCCAGCAGCTTTCTGTCGGGAGGGCGAACAGATACGCAGTATTTT
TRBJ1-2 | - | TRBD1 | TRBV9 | CASSGGDRVYGYTF | TGTGCCAGCAGCGGGGGGGACAGGGTCTATGGCTACACCTTC
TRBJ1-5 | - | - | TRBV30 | CAWSRPRSGASSQPQHF | TGTGCCTGGAGTAGACCCAGGTCGGGAGCCTCTAGTCAGCCCCAGCATTTT
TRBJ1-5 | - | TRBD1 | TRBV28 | CASGQGGFNQPQHF | TGTGCCAGCGGGCAGGGGGGCTTCAATCAGCCCCAGCATTTT
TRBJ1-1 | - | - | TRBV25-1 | CASSGAKTTEAFF | TGTGCCAGCAGTGGGGCGAAAACGACTGAAGCTTTCTTT
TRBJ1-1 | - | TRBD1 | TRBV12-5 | CASGSRGPYMNTEAFF | TGTGCTAGTGGTTCCAGGGGGCCCTATATGAACACTGAAGCTTTCTTT
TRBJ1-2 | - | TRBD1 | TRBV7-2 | CASSPQGADGYTF | TGTGCCAGCAGCCCACAGGGGGCGGATGGCTACACCTTC
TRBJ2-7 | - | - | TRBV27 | CASSFGGTTYEQYF | TGTGCCAGCAGTTTCGGCGGCACCACCTACGAGCAGTACTTC
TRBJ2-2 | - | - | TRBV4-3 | CASSQGGRAGELFF | TGCGCCAGCAGCCAAGGGGGCAGGGCCGGGGAGCTGTTTTTT
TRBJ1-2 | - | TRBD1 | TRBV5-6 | CASSSRTGANYGYTF | TGTGCCAGCAGCTCTCGGACAGGGGCTAACTATGGCTACACCTTC
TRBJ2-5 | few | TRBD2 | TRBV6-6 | CASRLLAVGETQYF | TGTGCCAGCAGACTTCTAGCGGTAGGAGAGACCCAGTACTTC
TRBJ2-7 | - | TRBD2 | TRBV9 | CASSRTSGTYEQYF | TGTGCCAGCAGCAGGACTAGCGGGACCTACGAGCAGTACTTC
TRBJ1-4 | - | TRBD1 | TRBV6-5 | CASSPLTGPFEKLFF | TGTGCCAGCAGTCCACTGACAGGGCCCTTTGAAAAACTGTTTTTT
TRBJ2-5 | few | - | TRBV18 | CASSPALETQYF | TGTGCCAGCTCACCGGCTTTGGAGACCCAGTACTTC